The TCR beta chain under discussion was sequenced for a study of PD-L1 blockade in urothelial cancer. Whole-study context: It was at some point between 2014 and 2015 that patients started atezolizumab at 1,200 mg intravenously every 3 weeks. Median blood clonality was approximately 0.08, with 82,636 unique TCRs. The study, taken as a whole, reports: Better survival was forecast by a pretreatment blood TCR clonality below the median.

In regard to this clone: Its target is not known.

Method: immunoSEQ multiplex PCR; TCRdb's copy keeps in-frame clones and lacks some. The table lists around 100,000 clones, roughly nine tenths of them singletons. The length of the CDR3 is 14 residues. Trimming removed 11 bases at V and 7 bases at J, with 21 bases between. Germline V gene sequence: CDR1 SNHLY, CDR2 FYNNEI. This rearrangement joins TRBV2 to TRBJ2-1, with a tentative D call TRBD1 (5 bases). The clonotype was recovered from a woman older than 75 with urothelial cancer. The specimen was PBMCs, collected around atezolizumab (anti-PD-L1) treatment. The CDR3 sequence is CAGARSPSLNEQFF. CDR3 nucleotides: TGTGCCGGGGCCCGGAGCCCGAGCCTTAATGAGCAGTTCTTC.